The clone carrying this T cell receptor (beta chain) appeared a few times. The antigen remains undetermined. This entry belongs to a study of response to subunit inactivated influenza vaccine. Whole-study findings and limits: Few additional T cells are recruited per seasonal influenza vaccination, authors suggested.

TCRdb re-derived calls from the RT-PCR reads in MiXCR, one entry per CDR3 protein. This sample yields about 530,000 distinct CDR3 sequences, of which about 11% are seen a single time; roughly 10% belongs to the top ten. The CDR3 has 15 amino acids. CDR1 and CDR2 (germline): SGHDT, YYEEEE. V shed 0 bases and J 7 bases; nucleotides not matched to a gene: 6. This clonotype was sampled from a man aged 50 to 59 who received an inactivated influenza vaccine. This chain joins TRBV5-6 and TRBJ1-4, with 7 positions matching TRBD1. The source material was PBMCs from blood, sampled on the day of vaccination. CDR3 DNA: TGTGCCAGCAGCTTGGGAGCAGGGGGATCTGAAAAACTGTTTTTT. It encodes CASSLGAGGSEKLFF.